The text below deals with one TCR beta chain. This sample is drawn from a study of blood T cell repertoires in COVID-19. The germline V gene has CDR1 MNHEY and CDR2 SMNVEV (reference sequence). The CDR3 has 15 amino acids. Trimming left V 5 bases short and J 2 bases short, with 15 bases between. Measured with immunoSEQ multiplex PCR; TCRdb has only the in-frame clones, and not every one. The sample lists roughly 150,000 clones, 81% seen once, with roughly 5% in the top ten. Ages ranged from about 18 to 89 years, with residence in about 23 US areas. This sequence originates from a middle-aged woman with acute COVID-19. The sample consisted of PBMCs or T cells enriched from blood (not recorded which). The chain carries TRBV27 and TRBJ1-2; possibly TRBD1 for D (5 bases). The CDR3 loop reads CASSAHPPGNYGYTF. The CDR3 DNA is TGTGCCAGCAGTGCACACCCCCCAGGGAACTATGGCTACACCTTC.